The clone carrying this T cell receptor beta chain was picked up many times. The antigen is unknown. This specimen comes from a study of early T cells in non-severe SARS-CoV-2 infection. Across the whole study: Sequenced material consisted of bulk RNA (from unsorted whole blood), and chains were unpaired.

Separate cDNA molecules each had unique molecular identifiers attached to them. TCRdb reprocessed the 5' RACE reads via MiXCR and lists one record per CDR3 protein. Among tens of thousands of distinct CDR3 sequences, over 10% were seen once, and the ten largest hold around 4.5%. Study results and caveats: Missing private and CD4 specificities, VDJdb matching favored anti-spike CD8 responses.

Germline loops: CDR1 SGDLS, CDR2 YYNGEE. V gave up 4 bases and J gave up 5 bases; unmatched junction bases: 10. The CDR3 runs 15 residues. The sequence was obtained from an adult who was a healthcare worker with PCR-confirmed SARS-CoV-2 infection or an uninfected control (not recorded which). The chain employs TRBV9 and TRBJ2-5, with 8 bases matching TRBD1. The source material was whole blood. The CDR3 here is CASSPLQGEMETQYF. CDR3 nucleotide sequence: TGTGCCAGCAGCCCATTACAGGGGGAAATGGAGACCCAGTACTTC.